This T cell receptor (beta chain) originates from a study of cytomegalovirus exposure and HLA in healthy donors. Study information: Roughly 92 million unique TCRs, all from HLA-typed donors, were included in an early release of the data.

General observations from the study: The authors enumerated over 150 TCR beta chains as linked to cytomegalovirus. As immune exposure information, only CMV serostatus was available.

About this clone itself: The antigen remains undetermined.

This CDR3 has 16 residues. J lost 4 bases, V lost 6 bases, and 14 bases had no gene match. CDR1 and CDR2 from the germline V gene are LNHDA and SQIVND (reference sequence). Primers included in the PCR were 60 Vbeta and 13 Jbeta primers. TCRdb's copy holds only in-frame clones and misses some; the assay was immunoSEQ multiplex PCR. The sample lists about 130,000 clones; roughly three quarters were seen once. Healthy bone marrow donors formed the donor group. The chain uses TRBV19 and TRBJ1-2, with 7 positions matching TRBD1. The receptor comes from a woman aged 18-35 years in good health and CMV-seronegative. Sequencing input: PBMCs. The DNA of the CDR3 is TGTGCCAGTAGGAGCAGGGGGGCCAAACTTCGCTATGGCTACACCTTC. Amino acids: CASRSRGAKLRYGYTF. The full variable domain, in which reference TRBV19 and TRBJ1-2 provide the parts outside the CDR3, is DGGITQSPKYLFRKEGQNVTLSCEQNLNHDAMYWYRQDPGQGLRLIYYSQIVNDFQKGDIAEGYSVSREKKESFPLTVTSAQKNPTAFYLCASRSRGAKLRYGYTFGSGTRLTVV.